These T cell receptor beta chains were read from a single sample in a study of cytomegalovirus exposure and HLA in healthy donors. Sequencing used immunoSEQ multiplex PCR; TCRdb keeps in-frame clones, though not all of them. The sample includes fewer than 250,000 clones, roughly 83% of them seen just once. The sample comprised PBMCs. These receptors came from a male donor in good health and CMV-seropositive. Each CDR3 is given without its conserved first and last residue. A clone size is listed for some rows: how often the clone was seen (once, few, many), or a class if it is expanded.

len | j_gene | v_gene | abundance | CDR3aa
14 | TRBJ2-1 | TRBV21-1 | . | ASSKNNRLYNNEQF
11 | TRBJ2-7 | TRBV6-5 | . | ASTRDSTYEQY
13 | TRBJ1-1 | TRBV19 | . | ASSLRTGLSTEAF
12 | TRBJ2-7 | TRBV7-3 | . | ASSPGGGTNEQY
16 | TRBJ1-6 | TRBV2 | . | ASSELPTISSYNSPLH
13 | TRBJ1-1 | TRBV6-4 | . | ASSADRGGNTEAF
12 | TRBJ1-3 | TRBV15 | . | AASSDSSGNTIY
15 | TRBJ2-2 | TRBV9 | . | ASSVFGGGRNTGELF
11 | TRBJ2-7 | TRBV11-2 | . | ASSLDRSGAQY
12 | TRBJ2-3 | TRBV19 | . | ASSTQGSTDTQY
15 | TRBJ2-7 | TRBV9 | . | ASSVASGTSGNYEQY
12 | TRBJ2-7 | TRBV19 | . | ASGSTSDPYEQY
13 | TRBJ1-2 | TRBV6-1 | few | ASSEEGTLVRGYT
13 | TRBJ1-3 | TRBV9 | . | ASSPTGDAGNTIY
15 | TRBJ2-2 | TRBV9 | . | ASSVSSGAVNTGELF
9 | TRBJ2-7 | TRBV6-5 | . | ASSYGREQY
11 | TRBJ2-2 | TRBV7-3 | . | ASSGAGAGELF
12 | TRBJ2-1 | TRBV6-5 | . | ASSSTLGASEQF
13 | TRBJ2-7 | TRBV4-1 | . | ASRRTMTSGYEQY
16 | TRBJ2-3 | TRBV6-1 | . | ASSEVTLAGGNTDTQY